Below are 26 T cell receptor beta chains sequenced from a single sample in a study of blood T cells in healthy people across ages. A sample-barcoded 5' primer and a J-beta primer mix were used in a second PCR of roughly 7 to 11 cycles. Each CDR3 protein is one row after TCRdb ran MiXCR on the 5' RACE reads. The table includes about 1 million distinct CDR3 sequences, 20% to 25% detected once. This sample was shared with a second study, whose subject was T cells of mothers and their children.

Sequenced: blood. All receptors come from a girl aged 2-9 years in good health.

The J gene is TRBJ2-5, the V gene TRBV5-1, with D possibly being TRBD2 (5 bases). The J call is doubtful: the DNA matches TRBJ2-1 better. This CDR3 is built from 14 residues. The germline V gene has CDR1 SGHRS and CDR2 YFSETQ. The CDR3 loop is CASSLARANNEQFF. In DNA, the CDR3 is TGCGCCAGCAGCTTGGCGAGGGCCAACAATGAGCAGTTCTTC.

In this sample, this clonotype turned up a few times. The CDR3 nucleotides are TGCGCCAGCAGCTTGGTCATAGGGTACACTGAAGCTTTCTTT. It specifies CASSLVIGYTEAFF. The genes are TRBV5-1 and TRBJ1-1; unclear D gene. The CDR3 runs 14 residues. Per germline, CDR1 SGHRS and CDR2 YFSETQ. The V gene lost 0 bases and the J gene lost 3 bases, with 9 bases spanning the gap.

The chain combines TRBV20-1 with TRBJ2-1; D tentatively fits TRBD1 or TRBD2 (5 bases each). Gene TRBJ2-5 matches the end of the DNA better, so the J call may be wrong. The CDR3 totals 14 residues. CDR1 and CDR2 (germline): DFQATT, SNEGSKA (reference sequence). The CDR3 DNA sequence: TGCAGTCCAGGGACGAGGGAAGGAATGCAGACCCAGTACTTC. Protein product: CSPGTREGMQTQYF.

The rearrangement uses TRBV7-9 and TRBJ2-3; 7 positions agree with TRBD1. With 8 bases clipped from V and 2 bases from J, the junction kept 13 bases outside the gene matches. From germline, CDR1 is SEHNR and CDR2 FQNEAQ (reference sequence). The CDR3 extends over 16 amino acids. CDR3 residues: CASGSTGIELTDTQYF. The CDR3 DNA is TGTGCCAGCGGATCGACAGGGATCGAACTCACAGATACGCAGTATTTT.

This clonotype has more than one count but fewer than ten. This chain uses TRBV12-3 or TRBV12-4 with TRBJ2-5; 7 nucleotides line up with TRBD1. This CDR3 is 15 amino acids long. V shed 7 bases, J shed 2 bases, and the junction held 10 bases outside the gene matches. CDR3 sequence reads: CASTLHRGIQETQYF. The CDR3 coding sequence is TGTGCCAGCACCCTCCACAGGGGCATTCAAGAGACCCAGTACTTC.

This chain connects TRBV7-2 to TRBJ2-5; TRBD1 might be the D (6 bases). Deletions cut 3 bases from V and 5 bases from J, with 16 bases between. CDR3 size: 15 residues. Germline assignment: CDR1 SGHTA and CDR2 FQGNSA. The CDR3 DNA follows: TGTGCCAGCAGCTTTGGGGGCCTTTCTAGGGAGACCCAGTACTTC. Its translation is CASSFGGLSRETQYF.

The chain couples TRBV11-2 to TRBJ1-5; tentative D call: TRBD1 (5 bases). Trimming left V 3 bases short and J 5 bases short, with 14 bases between. The germline CDR1 and CDR2 sequences are SGHAT and FQNNGV. This CDR3 is 15 amino acids long. The CDR3 loop reads CASSFGQGAYQPQHF. The CDR3 DNA reads TGTGCCAGCAGCTTCGGGCAGGGCGCCTATCAGCCCCAGCATTTT.

The J gene is TRBJ2-1, the V gene TRBV6-1, with D perhaps matching TRBD2 (5 bases). CDR1 MNHNS and CDR2 SASEGT come from the germline V gene. CDR3 length: 16 residues. Trimming removed 6 bases from V and 6 bases from J, with 21 bases in between. CDR3 protein: CASRIRSDGVGNEQFF. The CDR3 DNA reads as TGTGCCAGCAGAATCCGTTCCGACGGGGTCGGCAATGAGCAGTTCTTC.

Only a few counts were recorded for this clonotype. The chain joins TRBV5-1 to TRBJ2-1, with 9 positions matching TRBD2. Germline values: CDR1 SGHRS, CDR2 YFSETQ. V trimming: 1 base; J trimming: 6 bases; junction bases outside the gene matches: 5. The CDR3 consists of 15 residues. The CDR3 sequence: CASSLIAGAANEQFF. The CDR3, as DNA: TGCGCCAGCAGCTTGATAGCGGGAGCGGCCAATGAGCAGTTCTTC.

This chain uses TRBV13 with TRBJ2-4; D remains ambiguous. The CDR3 loop spans 13 amino acids. CDR1 PRHDT and CDR2 FYEKMQ come from the germline V gene (reference sequence). The ends were cut back, 10 bases at V and 0 bases at J, with 10 bases in the middle. The CDR3 region is CATSPTAKNIQYF. The CDR3 DNA follows: TGTGCCACCTCGCCTACAGCCAAAAACATTCAGTACTTC.

V usage is TRBV15 and J usage is TRBJ2-7; 7 nucleotides match TRBD2. This CDR3 region has 15 residues. Germline CDR1 LNHNV, CDR2 YYDKDF (reference sequence). Unmatched junction bases numbered 6, after V lost 1 base and J lost 3 bases. CDR3 bases: TGTGCCACCAGCAGAGTGTCGGCGGGAGACTACGAGCAGTACTTC. Its protein is CATSRVSAGDYEQYF. The full variable domain, with the rest looked up from reference TRBV15 and TRBJ2-7, is DAMVIQNPRYQVTQFGKPVTLSCSQTLNHNVMYWYQQKSSQAPKLLFHYYDKDFNNEADTPDNFQSRRPNTSFCFLDIRSPGLGDTAMYLCATSRVSAGDYEQYFGPGTRLTVT.

Only a few counts were recorded for this clonotype. This chain links TRBV7-2 with TRBJ2-1; D is ambiguous. Trimming removed 4 bases from V and 2 bases from J, with 12 bases in between. In germline, CDR1 is SGHTA, CDR2 FQGNSA. CDR3 length equals 15 residues. CDR3 loop: CASSWAQVTYNEQFF. For the CDR3, the DNA is TGTGCCAGCAGCTGGGCCCAGGTAACCTACAATGAGCAGTTCTTC.

The V and J genes are TRBV9 and TRBJ2-1, with 14 bases lining up with TRBD2. The trim removed 4 bases at V and 0 bases at J, leaving 6 bases unmatched. This CDR3 spans 18 amino acids. The germline CDR1 and CDR2 sequences are SGDLS and YYNGEE. DNA of the CDR3: TGTGCCAGCAGCATAGGGACTAGCGGGGGCAGCTCCTACAATGAGCAGTTCTTC. Its protein product is CASSIGTSGGSSYNEQFF.

The chain employs TRBV6-1 and TRBJ2-6; D gene uncertain. The CDR3 runs 15 residues. V lost 1 base, J lost 2 bases, and 6 bases lay in between. Germline-derived CDR1 and CDR2 are MNHNS and SASEGT. The CDR3 nucleotides read TGTGCCAGCAGTGAAGTTGGGACTGGGGCCAACGTCCTGACTTTC. This encodes CASSEVGTGANVLTF.

This chain joins TRBV5-5 and TRBJ1-6; D is unresolved. Between the trimmed V and J ends, which lost 2 bases and 19 bases, there was a span of 22 bases. Per germline, CDR1 SGHKS and CDR2 YYEKEE (reference sequence). The CDR3 has 14 residues. The CDR3 region is CASSFSYVGSAGHF. CDR3 in DNA: TGTGCCAGCAGCTTTTCGTACGTGGGTTCGGCCGGACACTTT. The full variable domain, rest sourced from reference TRBV5-5 and TRBJ1-6, is DAGVTQSPTHLIKTRGQQVTLRCSPISGHKSVSWYQQVLGQGPQFIFQYYEKEERGRGNFPDRFSARQFPNYSSELNVNALLLGDSALYLCASSFSYVGSAGHFGNGTRLTVT.

This clonotype was seen only a few times. The chain links TRBV6-5 to TRBJ2-5, with 10 positions matching TRBD2. This CDR3 is built from 14 residues. Germline V gene lookup returns CDR1 MNHEY and CDR2 SVGAGI. With V trimmed by 10 bases and J by 4 bases, 9 bases remained unmatched. The CDR3 region is CATSGLAGAETQYF. The CDR3 DNA reads TGTGCCACCTCCGGGCTAGCGGGAGCAGAGACCCAGTACTTC.

This chain uses TRBV20-1 with TRBJ2-5; D is perhaps TRBD1 (6 bases). The assigned J gene may be wrong: the sequence end matches TRBJ2-7 better. The CDR3 is 13 residues long. Germline V CDR1 and CDR2: DFQATT, SNEGSKA (reference sequence). The DNA for the CDR3 is TGCAGTGCTCCCACAGGGAAGTCCTACGAGCAGTACTTC. This translates into CSAPTGKSYEQYF.

This clonotype showed up just a few times. The rearrangement joins TRBV5-6 to TRBJ2-7, with a possible D match to TRBD1 (6 bases). With the DNA end fitting TRBJ2-1 better, the J assignment may be wrong. The CDR3 loop spans 14 amino acids. CDR1 and CDR2 from the germline V gene are SGHDT and YYEEEE. The CDR3 spells CASSSPDSHNEQFF. CDR3 nucleotides: TGTGCCAGCAGCTCTCCGGACAGTCACAATGAGCAGTTCTTC.

The rearrangement joins TRBV4-3 to TRBJ1-2, with TRBD1 identical over 12 bases. Germline lookup yields CDR1 LGHNA and CDR2 YSLEER. The CDR3 has 19 amino acids. The V gene end was trimmed by 0 bases and the J gene end by 3 bases; junction bases not matched to a gene: 11. DNA for the CDR3: TGCGCCAGCAGCCAAGAAGGACCGGGACAGGGGGCCCTAGACTATGGCTACACCTTC. Residues: CASSQEGPGQGALDYGYTF.

The rearrangement links TRBV6-5 to TRBJ1-2, with D tentatively TRBD1 (6 bases). Germline CDR1 and CDR2: MNHEY and SVGAGI. The V and J ends lost 4 bases and 10 bases respectively, with 19 bases between them. The CDR3 covers 14 residues. The CDR3 here is CASSFGQKIQHYTF. CDR3 nucleotide sequence: TGTGCCAGCAGTTTTGGACAGAAAATTCAACACTACACCTTC.

The V gene is TRBV13, the J gene TRBJ2-7; D is possibly TRBD1 or TRBD2 (6 bases each). The length of the CDR3 is 16 residues. V was clipped by 4 bases and J by 2 bases, with 18 bases between them. From germline, CDR1 is PRHDT and CDR2 FYEKMQ (reference sequence). CDR3 DNA sequence: TGTGCCAGCAGCTCAAGGATACGGGGGCCCACCTACGAGCAGTACTTC. This codes for CASSSRIRGPTYEQYF.

This chain connects TRBV6-6 to TRBJ1-5, with D hard to call. Trimming took 0 bases from V and 0 from J, leaving 9 bases between them. The CDR3 is 16 amino acids. CDR1 and CDR2 (germline): MNHNY, SVGAGI (reference sequence). This CDR3 reads CASSYSGSYSNQPQHF. In nucleotides, the CDR3 is TGTGCCAGCAGTTACTCGGGCAGCTATAGCAATCAGCCCCAGCATTTT.

This clonotype has only a few counts. The rearrangement uses TRBV7-9 and TRBJ2-4; D unclear. V lost 1 base and J lost 7, with 8 bases in between. This CDR3 has 13 residues. Germline V CDR1 and CDR2: SEHNR, FQNEAQ (reference sequence). CDR3 in DNA: TGTGCCAGCAGCTTAGGGATGTCCAACATTCAGTACTTC. Translation gives CASSLGMSNIQYF.

In this sample, this clonotype turned up a few times. The rearrangement uses TRBV29-1 and TRBJ2-2, with D tentatively TRBD1 (5 bases). CDR3 size: 13 residues. V was trimmed by 7 bases and J by 1 base, leaving 10 bases between them. Germline V CDR1 and CDR2: SQVTM, ANQGSEA. CDR3 in DNA: TGCAGCGGTGGGGCAGAGAACACCGGGGAGCTGTTTTTT. This encodes CSGGAENTGELFF.

This clonotype turned up a few times. The chain carries TRBV5-1 and TRBJ2-7, with TRBD2 matching 12 bases. V was pared by 0 bases and J by 5 bases, with 3 bases of the junction left unmatched. Germline loops: CDR1 SGHRS, CDR2 YFSETQ. The CDR3 spans 15 residues. The CDR3 is CASSLASGRGNEQYF. CDR3 bases: TGCGCCAGCAGCTTGGCTAGCGGGAGGGGAAACGAGCAGTACTTC.

This clonotype was observed a few times. The chain uses TRBV21-1 and TRBJ1-2. TRBV21-1 is noted as a pseudogene. The CDR3 is 11 amino acids. CDR3 region: CASSKDGGYTF. The CDR3 DNA reads TGTGCCAGCAGCAAGGACGGTGGCTACACCTTC.